Below are 21 T cell receptor beta chains sequenced from a single sample in a study of T cell clonality in common variable immunodeficiency. Method: immunoSEQ multiplex PCR; TCRdb's copy keeps in-frame clones and lacks some. The data list around 47,000 clones, none observed once; about 0.7% falls to the top ten. Sequencing input: peripheral blood mononuclear cells. The receptors were gathered from a person aged 18 to 69 in good health.

There are many counts of this clone. The read finishes 3 residues shy of the CDR3 end, and the germline J gene is used to complete it. This sequence joins TRBV7-9 and TRBJ2-7; D perhaps matches TRBD1 (6 bases). This CDR3 comprises 14 residues. V was cut by 5 bases and J by 2 bases, with 13 bases left in between. The germline gives CDR1 SEHNR, CDR2 FQNEAQ (reference sequence). Partial CDR3 DNA: TGTGCCAGCAGCCCCCGGGACAAAACCTACGAG. Encoded protein: CASSPRDKTYE. The entire CDR3 reads CASSPRDKTYEQYF.

This clone occurred many times. The read ends 3 residues shy of where the CDR3 ends; the end is completed using the germline J gene. The chain joins TRBV29-1 to TRBJ2-1, with D possibly TRBD1 on 6 matching bases. CDR1 is SQVTM and CDR2 is ANQGSEA in the germline V gene. Trimming took off 6 bases at V and 3 bases at J, with 9 bases between the two ends. The CDR3 contains 12 residues. The CDR3 is CSVGHDYNEQFF. CDR3 bases read: TGCAGCGTGGGACACGACTACAATGAG.

This clone was recorded at least ten times. Read data end 3 residues before the CDR3 end; the end is taken from the germline J gene. The chain recombines TRBV19 with TRBJ1-5; D is undetermined. V lost 3 bases and J lost 6, with 12 bases in between. From germline, CDR1 is LNHDA and CDR2 SQIVND (reference sequence). The CDR3 contains 14 residues. This CDR3 reads CASSIEGFGQPQHF. Partial CDR3 DNA: TGTGCCAGTAGTATTGAGGGTTTTGGTCAGCCC. The variable domain in full, with the rest retrieved from reference TRBV19 and TRBJ1-5, is DGGITQSPKYLFRKEGQNVTLSCEQNLNHDAMYWYRQDPGQGLRLIYYSQIVNDFQKGDIAEGYSVSREKKESFPLTVTSAQKNPTAFYLCASSIEGFGQPQHFGDGTRLSIL.

This clone was observed at least ten times. With the read ending 3 residues before the CDR3 end, the germline J gene is used to fill in that end. The chain uses TRBV12-3 or TRBV12-4 and TRBJ1-1; D uncertain. The CDR3 totals 12 residues. CDR3 DNA, as far as it was read: TGTGCCAGCAGTAGGACTCCGGGGAGA. This sequence encodes CASSRTPGR. The full CDR3 sequence reads CASSRTPGRAFF.

This clone occurred many times. The CDR3 end is not reached by the read, which stops 3 residues before it; the germline J gene fills it in. This sequence joins TRBV5-4 and TRBJ2-7; 7 nucleotides agree with TRBD1. CDR1 and CDR2 from the germline V gene are SGHNT and YYREEE (reference sequence). The CDR3 covers 15 residues. The junction had 9 bases not matched to a gene; V was cut back by 4 bases and J by 2 bases. The CDR3 is CASSQGSTGPYEQYF. The CDR3 bases that were read are TGTGCCAGCAGCCAGGGGTCGACAGGGCCCTACGAG. The entire variable domain, with the rest obtained from reference TRBV5-4 and TRBJ2-7, is as follows: ETGVTQSPTHLIKTRGQQVTLRCSSQSGHNTVSWYQQALGQGPQFIFQYYREEENGRGNFPPRFSGLQFPNYSSELNVNALELDDSALYLCASSQGSTGPYEQYFGPGTRLTVT.

This clone was seen many times. The read terminates 3 residues ahead of where the CDR3 ends, so the germline J gene completes it. The chain joins TRBV11-3 to TRBJ1-3, with 8 bases matching TRBD1. Germline CDR1 reads SGHNT; CDR2 reads YENEEA. Trimming at V came to 7 bases and at J to 4 bases, leaving 6 bases not matched to a gene. CDR3 length equals 14 residues. CDR3 loop: CASMITGGGNTIYF. The covered CDR3 bases are TGTGCCAGCATGATCACAGGGGGAGGAAACACC.

This clone was seen ten or more times. The read gets to within 3 residues of the CDR3 end, and the germline J gene fills in the rest. The chain links TRBV19 to TRBJ2-7; D unclear. Trimming removed 3 bases from V and 2 bases from J, with 8 bases in between. Germline V CDR1 and CDR2: LNHDA, SQIVND (reference sequence). The CDR3 contains 13 residues. The CDR3 loop is CASSITTTYEQYF. Partial CDR3 DNA: TGTGCCAGTAGTATCACTACAACCTACGAG.

This clone showed up many times. With the read ending 3 residues before the CDR3 end, the germline J gene is used to fill in that end. V and J are TRBV5-1 and TRBJ2-1; 13 nucleotides match TRBD2. Germline V gives CDR1 SGHRS, CDR2 YFSETQ. CDR3 length: 15 residues. V gave up 0 bases and J gave up 8 bases; unmatched junction bases: 2. CDR3 DNA, as far as it was read: TGCGCCAGCAGCTTGGGGACTAGCGGGGGAGATGAG. Protein sequence: CASSLGTSGGDE. The whole CDR3 protein reads CASSLGTSGGDEQFF.

In its sample, this clone was seen many times. Its ends do not fully match the called genes, so a read error is possible. With the read ending 3 residues before the CDR3 end, the germline J gene is used to fill in that end. This chain connects TRBV7-7 to TRBJ1-1, with a weak D call TRBD1 (5 bases). This CDR3 contains 17 residues. Germline V gene sequence: CDR1 SSHAT, CDR2 FNYEAQ (reference sequence). CDR3 sequence reads: CASSFGWGTHMNTEAFF. The sequenced part of the CDR3 DNA is TGTGCTAGCAGCTTTGGTTGGGGCACCCACATGAACACTGAA.

This clone has just a few counts. Read sequence stops 3 residues before the CDR3 end, and the germline J gene provides the missing end. This chain uses TRBV25-1 with TRBJ1-2; D possibly corresponds to TRBD1 (6 bases). The CDR3 totals 15 residues. Germline loops: CDR1 MGHDK, CDR2 SYGVNS. The sequenced part of the CDR3 DNA is TGTGCCAGCAGTGAGATGGGGGCGGTGAATCGGGGC. Translated, it gives CASSEMGAVNRG. The whole CDR3 sequence reads CASSEMGAVNRGYTF.

This clone was found many times. From the germline J gene comes the end of the CDR3, since the read stops 3 residues before it. The chain joins TRBV20-1 to TRBJ1-2; maybe TRBD1 (5 bases). Trimming removed 6 bases at V and 4 bases at J, with 15 bases between. The CDR3 runs to 13 residues. Germline V lookup: CDR1 DFQATT, CDR2 SNEGSKA (reference sequence). CDR3 DNA (partial): TGCAGTGCCGATGAGGGACTTGCCTATGGC. This encodes CSADEGLAYG. The entire CDR3 protein reads CSADEGLAYGYTF.

This clone was detected many times. The CDR3 extends 3 residues past the end of the read, so its final part is completed from the germline J gene. This chain links TRBV11-3 with TRBJ2-7; D may be TRBD1 (7 bases). Trimming shortened V by 5 bases and J by 5 bases, and 13 bases separated the two germline ends. The CDR3 extends over 13 amino acids. The germline V gene has CDR1 SGHNT and CDR2 YENEEA. The CDR3 loop reads CASSPQGGNEQYF. The sequenced CDR3 bases are TGTGCCAGCAGCCCGCAGGGGGGCAACGAG.

This clone occurred many times. The CDR3 end is not reached by the read, which stops 3 residues before it; the germline J gene fills it in. The chain links TRBV29-1 to TRBJ2-7, with a tentative D call TRBD1 (6 bases). V was trimmed by 5 bases and J by 0 bases, leaving 11 bases between them. The germline CDR1 and CDR2 sequences are SQVTM and ANQGSEA. The CDR3 length is 13 residues. The CDR3 DNA, read in part, is TGCAGCGTTTTGGACAGCAACTCCTACGAG. This gives the protein CSVLDSNSYE. The full CDR3 reads CSVLDSNSYEQYF.

This clone was detected ten times or more. The read halts 3 residues ahead of the CDR3 end, with the missing end drawn from the germline J gene. V and J are TRBV18 and TRBJ2-2, with TRBD1 identical over 9 bases. The junction had 5 bases not matched to a gene; V was cut back by 2 bases and J by 4 bases. The CDR3 is made up of 16 amino acids. Germline CDR1 reads KGHSH; CDR2 reads LQKENI. The DNA read from the CDR3 is TGTGCCAGCTCACCATTGGGACAGGGCCCCACCGGGGAG. It encodes CASSPLGQGPTGE. From start to end, the CDR3 is CASSPLGQGPTGELFF. The full variable domain, with the rest looked up from reference TRBV18 and TRBJ2-2, is NAGVMQNPRHLVRRRGQEARLRCSPMKGHSHVYWYRQLPEEGLKFMVYLQKENIIDESGMPKERFSAEFPKEGPSILRIQQVVRGDSAAYFCASSPLGQGPTGELFFGEGSRLTVL.

This clone was counted a few times. The CDR3 goes on 3 residues after the read ends, and that part is filled in from the germline J gene. The J gene is TRBJ1-2, the V gene TRBV19, with 7 bases identical to TRBD1. Germline V gene data show CDR1 as LNHDA and CDR2 as SQIVND (reference sequence). This CDR3 comprises 16 residues. The sequenced part of the CDR3 DNA is TGTGCCAGTAGTAACCGGGACAGTCACTCCTACAATGAC. Encoded protein: CASSNRDSHSYND. The whole CDR3 sequence is CASSNRDSHSYNDYTF.

This clone was seen many times. Read sequence stops 3 residues before the CDR3 end, and the germline J gene provides the missing end. The rearrangement links TRBV19 to TRBJ2-1; 7 bases are shared with TRBD1. Germline assignment: CDR1 LNHDA and CDR2 SQIVND (reference sequence). CDR3 size: 15 residues. V lost 4 bases to trimming and J lost 4 bases; unmatched junction nucleotides: 7. The CDR3 bases that were read are TGTGCCAGTAGTACTAGCAGGGGGACATACAATGAG. Its translation: CASSTSRGTYNE. The full-length CDR3 reads as CASSTSRGTYNEQFF.

This clone has at least ten counts. With the read ending 3 residues before the CDR3 end, the germline J gene is used to fill in that end. The chain links TRBV24-1 to TRBJ2-3; 9 bases fit TRBD2. V shed 9 bases, J shed 2 bases, and the junction held 11 bases outside the gene matches. Per germline, CDR1 KGHDR and CDR2 SFDVKD. CDR3 length equals 16 residues. The CDR3 loop reads CATSGAAGGYTDTQYF. CDR3 bases read: TGTGCCACCTCAGGGGCGGCGGGAGGGTACACAGATACG.

The sample holds many counts of this clone. This CDR3 is CASRGGGPRGNEQFF. Incomplete CDR3 DNA: TGTGCCAGCCGAGGGGGGGGACCGCGGGGCAATGAG. The V and J genes are TRBV12-3 or TRBV12-4 and TRBJ2-1; D possibly corresponds to TRBD2 (7 bases). The observed sequence ends 3 residues before the CDR3 terminus, with the missing tail filled in from the germline J gene. This CDR3 has 15 amino acids. V was cut by 8 bases and J by 6 bases, with 20 bases left in between.

At least ten counts were recorded for this clone. The CDR3 end is not reached by the read, which stops 3 residues before it; the germline J gene fills it in. V is TRBV20-1 and J is TRBJ2-4, with D perhaps being TRBD1 or TRBD2 (5 bases each). The length of the CDR3 is 14 residues. Trimming pared 3 bases from V and 1 base from J, leaving 10 bases between. Germline V gene data show CDR1 as DFQATT and CDR2 as SNEGSKA (reference sequence). The part of the CDR3 DNA that was read is TGCAGTGCTAGCGAGGGGCTGGCCAAAAACATT. It is translated as CSASEGLAKNI. The complete CDR3 sequence is CSASEGLAKNIQYF.

This clone was recorded many times. CDR3 DNA, as far as it was read: TGTGCCAGCAGTTTAGCTGGGACTAGCCTCCACGAG. Its translation is CASSLAGTSLHE. The whole CDR3 protein is CASSLAGTSLHEQYF. V gene TRBV28 combines with J gene TRBJ2-7; 9 bases are a match to TRBD2. The missing CDR3 end, 3 residues past where the read stops, is filled in from the germline J gene. Losses at the gene ends were 2 bases for V and 5 bases for J; bases not matched to a gene: 7. Germline V gene data show CDR1 as MDHEN and CDR2 as SYDVKM. CDR3 length: 15 residues.

The table lists this clone with many counts. Partial CDR3 DNA: TGCAGTGCTAGATTCCCGGACAGGGCCTACGAG. Translated: CSARFPDRAYE. The complete CDR3 sequence is CSARFPDRAYEQYF. The rearrangement uses TRBV20-1 and TRBJ2-7, with 8 bases matching TRBD1. The observed sequence ends 3 residues before the CDR3 terminus, with the missing tail filled in from the germline J gene. V lost 2 bases to trimming and J lost 2 bases; unmatched junction nucleotides: 5. Germline-derived CDR1 and CDR2 are DFQATT and SNEGSKA (reference sequence). The CDR3 extends over 14 amino acids.